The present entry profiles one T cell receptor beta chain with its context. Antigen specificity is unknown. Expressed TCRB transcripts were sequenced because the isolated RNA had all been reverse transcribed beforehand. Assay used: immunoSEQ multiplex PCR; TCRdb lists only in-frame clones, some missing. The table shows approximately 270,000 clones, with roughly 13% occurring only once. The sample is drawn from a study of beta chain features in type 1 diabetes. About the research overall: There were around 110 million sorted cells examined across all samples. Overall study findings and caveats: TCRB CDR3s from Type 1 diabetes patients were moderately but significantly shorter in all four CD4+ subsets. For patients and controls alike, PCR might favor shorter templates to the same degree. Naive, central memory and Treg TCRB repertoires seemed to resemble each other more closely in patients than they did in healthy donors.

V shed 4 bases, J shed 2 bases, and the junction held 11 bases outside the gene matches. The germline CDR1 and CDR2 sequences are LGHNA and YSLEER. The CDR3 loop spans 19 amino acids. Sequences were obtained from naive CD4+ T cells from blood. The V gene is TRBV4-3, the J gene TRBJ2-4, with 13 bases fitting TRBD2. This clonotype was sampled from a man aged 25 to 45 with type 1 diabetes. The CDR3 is CASSRVGLAGEGTKNIQYF. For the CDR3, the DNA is TGCGCCAGCAGCCGCGTAGGACTAGCGGGAGAAGGGACCAAAAACATTCAGTACTTC.